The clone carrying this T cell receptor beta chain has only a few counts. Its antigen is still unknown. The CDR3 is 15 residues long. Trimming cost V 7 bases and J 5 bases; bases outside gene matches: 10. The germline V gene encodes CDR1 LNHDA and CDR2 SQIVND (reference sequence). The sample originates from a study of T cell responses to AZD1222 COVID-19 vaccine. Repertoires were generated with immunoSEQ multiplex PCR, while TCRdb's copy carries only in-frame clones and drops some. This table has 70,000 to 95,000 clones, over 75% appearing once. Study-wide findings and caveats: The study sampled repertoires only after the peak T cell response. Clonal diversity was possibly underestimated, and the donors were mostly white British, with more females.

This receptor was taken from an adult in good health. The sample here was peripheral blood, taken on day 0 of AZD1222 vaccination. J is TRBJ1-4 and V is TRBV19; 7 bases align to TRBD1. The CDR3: CASNLILGQNEKLFF. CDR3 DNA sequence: TGTGCCAGTAATCTCATATTGGGACAGAATGAAAAACTGTTTTTT.